The present entry profiles one TCR beta chain with its context. Other DNA sequences in the same sample also yield this CDR3. The time point: peripheral blood 6 weeks after treatment start. The entry originates in a study of PD-L1 blockade in urothelial cancer. TCRdb's copy holds only in-frame clones and misses some; the assay was immunoSEQ multiplex PCR. This table holds some 75,000 clones, around 93% found once. The CDR3 totals 15 residues. Trimming removed 0 bases from V and 0 bases from J, with 8 bases in between. Germline V lookup: CDR1 SGDLS, CDR2 YYNGEE. The clonotype was recovered from an elderly woman with urothelial cancer. This rearrangement joins TRBV9 to TRBJ2-3; the D gene is possibly TRBD1 (5 bases). The specimen was PBMCs, collected around atezolizumab (anti-PD-L1) treatment. The DNA of the CDR3 is TGTGCCAGCAGCGTAGTTGGGGCGAGCACAGATACGCAGTATTTT. Translation gives CASSVVGASTDTQYF.